A single sample is the source of the 16 T cell receptor beta chains below, sequenced in a study of regulatory T cells in long-lasting Graves disease. Library construction for TCR beta used iRepertoire HTBI primers and Arm-PCR of CDR3 regions. TCRdb used MiXCR to reprocess the multiplex PCR reads, holding one entry per CDR3 protein. The repertoire includes about 620,000 distinct CDR3 sequences, 15% to 20% of them detected once, and 18% sits in the top ten. Time point defined: newly diagnosed GD, antithyroid drugs for less than 3 months. Making the TCR library involved RNA that had been extracted from PBMCs. A further study also used this sample, focusing on T cells in Graves' hyperthyroidism and ophthalmopathy.

Specimen: peripheral blood mononuclear cells (PBMCs), collected at new diagnosis, from a patient treated with antithyroid drugs. These receptors were collected from a woman in her twenties or thirties with Graves disease.

This clonotype was seen ten or more times. The chain employs TRBV29-1 and TRBJ2-5; D might be TRBD2 (5 bases). The CDR3 contains 14 residues. Germline V gene sequence: CDR1 SQVTM, CDR2 ANQGSEA. V gave up 4 bases and J gave up 1 base, with 13 bases separating them. The CDR3 is CSVAGRGLQETQYF. CDR3 nucleotides: TGCAGCGTTGCCGGGCGAGGGCTCCAAGAGACCCAGTACTTC.

The V call is TRBV28, the J call TRBJ1-4, with D possibly matching TRBD1 (6 bases). Germline V CDR1 and CDR2: MDHEN, SYDVKM. The ends were cut back, 6 bases at V and 7 bases at J, with 18 bases in the middle. The CDR3 consists of 15 residues. The CDR3, as DNA: TGTGCCAGCAGCAGGGAAGGACAGCTGGGTGAAAAACTGTTTTTT. It is translated as CASSREGQLGEKLFF.

CDR3 loop: CASSQKATPGLSNEQFF. DNA for the CDR3: TGTGCCAGCAGCCAAAAGGCAACCCCGGGACTATCCAATGAGCAGTTCTTC. This chain links TRBV3-1 with TRBJ2-1; 7 bases map to TRBD2. The CDR3 covers 17 residues. The germline V gene has CDR1 LGHDT and CDR2 YNNKEL (reference sequence). J was trimmed by 6 bases and V by 2 bases; bases with no gene match: 13.

The chain joins TRBV2 to TRBJ2-3, with D maybe TRBD1 (6 bases). The CDR3 has 14 residues. Per the germline V gene, CDR1 is SNHLY and CDR2 is FYNNEI. With 6 bases removed from V and 4 bases from J, the gap between germline ends came to 14 bases. CDR3 sequence (DNA): TGTGCCAGCAGGGGGGCCTCGGTGGCAGATACGCAGTATTTT. Its protein is CASRGASVADTQYF.

This clonotype has a count of ten or more. This sequence joins TRBV28 and TRBJ1-1; no firm D call. The CDR3 covers 14 residues. The V gene lost 5 bases and the J gene lost 6 bases, with 16 bases spanning the gap. The germline V gene encodes CDR1 MDHEN and CDR2 SYDVKM. CDR3 sequence: CASSPPLRPPEAFF. CDR3 nucleotides: TGTGCCAGCAGTCCGCCCCTGAGGCCGCCTGAAGCTTTCTTT. The whole variable domain, remainder taken from reference TRBV28 and TRBJ1-1, is DVKVTQSSRYLVKRTGEKVFLECVQDMDHENMFWYRQDPGLGLRLIYFSYDVKMKEKGDIPEGYSVSREKKERFSLILESASTNQTSMYLCASSPPLRPPEAFFGQGTRLTVV.

The V and J genes are TRBV6-1 and TRBJ1-2; D is unclear. Per the germline V gene, CDR1 is MNHNS and CDR2 is SASEGT. The CDR3 spans 13 residues. Trimming took off 5 bases at V and 4 bases at J, with 11 bases between the two ends. The DNA for the CDR3 is TGTGCCAGCAGTAAGACACTCTTCTATGGCTACACCTTC. Its protein product is CASSKTLFYGYTF.

A few counts support this clonotype. The CDR3 spells CASSLGLGGVTDTQYF. As DNA, the CDR3 is TGTGCCAGCAGCTTAGGTCTAGGCGGGGTCACAGATACGCAGTATTTT. V usage is TRBV7-6 and J usage is TRBJ2-3; D might be TRBD2 (6 bases). The V gene lost 1 base and the J gene lost 2 bases, with 13 bases spanning the gap. The CDR3 runs to 16 residues. CDR1 is SGHVS, CDR2 FNYEAQ, per germline. Filled out from reference TRBV7-6 and TRBJ2-3, the complete variable domain reads GAGVSQSPRYKVTKRGQDVALRCDPISGHVSLYWYRQALGQGPEFLTYFNYEAQQDKSGLPNDRFSAERPEGSISTLTIQRTEQRDSAMYRCASSLGLGGVTDTQYFGPGTRLTVL.

For the CDR3, the DNA is TGTGCCAGCAGTGACCGAGGGGGTTCGAATGAGCAGTTCTTC. Amino acids: CASSDRGGSNEQFF. The chain joins TRBV6-1 to TRBJ2-1, with D possibly TRBD1 on 6 matching bases. Looked up from germline, CDR1 is MNHNS and CDR2 is SASEGT. The length of the CDR3 is 14 residues. V was shortened by 3 bases and J by 7 bases, with 13 bases between the two germline ends.

With respect to this clonotype: It is likely a read error, because the conserved phenylalanine at the end of the CDR3 is missing. The V call is TRBV6-2 or TRBV6-3, the J call TRBJ2-5; D unresolved. The V gene lost 5 bases and the J gene lost 2 bases, with 9 bases spanning the gap. The CDR3 length is 13 residues. Per germline, CDR1 MNHEY and CDR2 SVGEGT. The CDR3 protein is CASSVSVQETQYL. As DNA, the CDR3 is TGTGCCAGCAGTGTGAGCGTACAAGAGACCCAGTACCTC.

The chain uses TRBV5-4 and TRBJ2-7; the match to TRBD2 covers 12 bases. After removal of 3 bases from V and 2 bases from J, the junction contained 6 bases not matched to a gene. From germline, CDR1 is SGHNT and CDR2 YYREEE (reference sequence). The CDR3 is made up of 16 amino acids. The CDR3 region has the DNA TGTGCCAGCAGCTCCCCCGGGACTAGCGGGCCCTACGAGCAGTACTTC. Its protein product is CASSSPGTSGPYEQYF.

This clonotype came up many times. The chain uses TRBV7-2 and TRBJ2-7; no reliable D call. This CDR3 comprises 11 residues. Trimming took 2 bases from V and 6 from J, leaving 5 bases between them. Germline V gene lookup returns CDR1 SGHTA and CDR2 FQGNSA. This CDR3 is CASSLYLEQYF. The CDR3, as DNA: TGTGCCAGCAGCTTATATCTCGAGCAGTACTTC.

This clonotype was counted many times. The chain is built from TRBV5-1 and TRBJ2-7; 13 nucleotides agree with TRBD2. V was clipped by 0 bases and J by 5 bases; unmatched bases: 2. CDR3 size: 15 residues. Germline V gene data show CDR1 as SGHRS and CDR2 as YFSETQ. This chain's CDR3 is CASSLGTSGSDEQYF. CDR3 nucleotides: TGCGCCAGCAGCTTGGGGACTAGCGGGAGTGACGAGCAGTACTTC.

This clonotype was seen many times. This chain links TRBV12-3 or TRBV12-4 with TRBJ2-3; D is ambiguous. The CDR3 is made up of 11 amino acids. Between the trimmed V and J ends, which lost 7 bases and 6 bases, there was a span of 8 bases. The DNA for the CDR3 is TGTGCCAGCATATCGCGTGATACGCAGTATTTT. Encoded protein: CASISRDTQYF.

CDR3: CATSAGVTGELFF. CDR3 bases: TGTGCCACCAGTGCTGGGGTGACCGGGGAGCTGTTTTTT. The rearrangement links TRBV24-1 to TRBJ2-2, with unresolved D. V was pared by 5 bases and J by 5 bases, with 8 bases between. Germline V gene data show CDR1 as KGHDR and CDR2 as SFDVKD. CDR3 length equals 13 residues.

This clonotype came up many times. J is TRBJ2-1 and V is TRBV7-2, with TRBD2 matching 14 bases. The CDR3 spans 15 residues. Germline V CDR1 and CDR2: SGHTA, FQGNSA. The J segment lost 14 bases and the V segment lost 2 bases, leaving 8 bases of the junction unmatched. CDR3 sequence reads: CASSLQGTSGSAEFF. The CDR3 coding sequence is TGTGCCAGCAGCTTACAGGGGACTAGCGGGAGCGCCGAGTTCTTC.

This clonotype was seen ten or more times. The chain links TRBV30 to TRBJ1-2, with D maybe TRBD1 (6 bases). Between the trimmed V and J ends, which lost 0 bases and 5 bases, there was a span of 13 bases. Germline CDR1 and CDR2: GTSNPN and SVGIG (reference sequence). The CDR3 is 14 residues long. CDR3 sequence (DNA): TGTGCCTGGAGTGTACAGGGACCGAAATATGGCTACACCTTC. As protein: CAWSVQGPKYGYTF.